This T cell receptor beta chain was profiled in a study of cytomegalovirus exposure and HLA in healthy donors. Assay used: immunoSEQ multiplex PCR; TCRdb lists only in-frame clones, some missing. Seen here are over 200,000 clones, around 90% observed once, and the top ten hold about 2.7%. This CDR3 has 15 amino acids. Germline V CDR1 and CDR2: SNHLY, FYNNEI. The V segment lost 11 bases and the J segment 5 bases; nucleotides outside the gene matches: 13. Specimen: PBMCs. This receptor was identified in a woman aged 18-29 years in good health and CMV-seronegative. The chain carries TRBV2 and TRBJ2-5; 11 nucleotides align to TRBD2. CDR3 sequence reads: CAQSRTSGSWETQYF. Written as DNA, the CDR3 is TGTGCCCAATCTCGCACTAGCGGGAGTTGGGAGACCCAGTACTTC.